This T cell receptor (beta chain) came from a study of post-analysis software for immune sequencing data. Study conclusions and caveats: The study found significantly lower normalized Chao1 diversity in multiple sclerosis patients than in controls. Among 5 or 6 TRBV segments more frequent in patients than controls were TRBV5-6, TRBV5-1 and TRBV20-1.

The germline gives CDR1 MDHEN, CDR2 SYDVKM. The germline V and J ends were trimmed by 1 base and 2 bases, with 13 bases remaining between them. The CDR3 runs to 16 residues. TCR beta cDNA libraries included unique molecular identifiers. TCRdb called the PCR reads again in MiXCR, with one record for every CDR3 protein. The sample has hundreds of thousands of distinct CDR3 sequences, nearly 45% seen once. Note on this clonotype: What it binds is not known.

V gene TRBV28 combines with J gene TRBJ2-3; D unclear. Specimen: blood. The TCR sequence derives from a girl under 18 with multiple sclerosis. CDR3 residues: CASSLSVKSNTDTQYF. The CDR3 DNA reads TGTGCCAGCAGTTTATCTGTTAAGTCCAACACAGATACGCAGTATTTT.